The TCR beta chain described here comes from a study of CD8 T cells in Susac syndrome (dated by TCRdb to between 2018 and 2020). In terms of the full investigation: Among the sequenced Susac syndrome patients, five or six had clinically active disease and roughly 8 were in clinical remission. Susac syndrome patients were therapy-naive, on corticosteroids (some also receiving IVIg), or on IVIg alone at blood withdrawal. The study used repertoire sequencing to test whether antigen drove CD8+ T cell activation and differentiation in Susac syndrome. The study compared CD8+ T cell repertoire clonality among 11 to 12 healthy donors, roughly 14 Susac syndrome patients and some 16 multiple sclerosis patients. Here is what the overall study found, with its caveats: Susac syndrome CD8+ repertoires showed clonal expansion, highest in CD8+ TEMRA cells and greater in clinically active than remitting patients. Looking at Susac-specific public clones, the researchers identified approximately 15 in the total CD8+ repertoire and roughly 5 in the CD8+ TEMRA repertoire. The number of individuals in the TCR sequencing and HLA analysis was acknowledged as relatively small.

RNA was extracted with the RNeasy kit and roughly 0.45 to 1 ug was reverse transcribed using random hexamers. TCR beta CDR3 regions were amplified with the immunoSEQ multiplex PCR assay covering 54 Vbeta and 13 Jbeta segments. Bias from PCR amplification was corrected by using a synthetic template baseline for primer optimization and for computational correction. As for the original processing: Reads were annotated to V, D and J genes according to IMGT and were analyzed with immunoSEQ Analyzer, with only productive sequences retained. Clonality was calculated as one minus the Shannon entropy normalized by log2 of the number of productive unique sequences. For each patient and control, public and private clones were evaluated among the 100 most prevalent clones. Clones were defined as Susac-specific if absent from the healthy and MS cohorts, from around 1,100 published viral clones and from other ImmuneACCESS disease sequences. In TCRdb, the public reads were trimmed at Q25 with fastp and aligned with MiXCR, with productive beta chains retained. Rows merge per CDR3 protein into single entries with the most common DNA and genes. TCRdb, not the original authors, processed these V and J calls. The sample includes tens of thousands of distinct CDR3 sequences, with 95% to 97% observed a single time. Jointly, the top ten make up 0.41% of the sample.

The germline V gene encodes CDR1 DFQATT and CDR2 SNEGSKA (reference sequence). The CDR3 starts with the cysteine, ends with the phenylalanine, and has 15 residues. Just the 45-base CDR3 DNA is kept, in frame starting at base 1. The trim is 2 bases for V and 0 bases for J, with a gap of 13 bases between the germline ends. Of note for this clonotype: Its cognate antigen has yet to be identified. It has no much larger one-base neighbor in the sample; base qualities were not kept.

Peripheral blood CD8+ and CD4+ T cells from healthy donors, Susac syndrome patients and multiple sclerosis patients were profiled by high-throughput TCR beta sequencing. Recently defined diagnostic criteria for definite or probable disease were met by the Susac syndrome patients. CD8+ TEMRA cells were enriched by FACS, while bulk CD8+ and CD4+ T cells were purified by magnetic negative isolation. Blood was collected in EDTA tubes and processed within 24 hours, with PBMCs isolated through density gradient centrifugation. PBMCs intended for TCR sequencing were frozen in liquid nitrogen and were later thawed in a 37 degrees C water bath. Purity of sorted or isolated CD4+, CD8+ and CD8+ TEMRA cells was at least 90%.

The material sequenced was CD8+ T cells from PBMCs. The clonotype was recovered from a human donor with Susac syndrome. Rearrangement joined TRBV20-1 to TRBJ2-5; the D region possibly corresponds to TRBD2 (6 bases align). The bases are TGCAGTGCTAGAAACCCGGACTACCACCAAGAGACCCAGTACTTC. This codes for CSARNPDYHQETQYF.